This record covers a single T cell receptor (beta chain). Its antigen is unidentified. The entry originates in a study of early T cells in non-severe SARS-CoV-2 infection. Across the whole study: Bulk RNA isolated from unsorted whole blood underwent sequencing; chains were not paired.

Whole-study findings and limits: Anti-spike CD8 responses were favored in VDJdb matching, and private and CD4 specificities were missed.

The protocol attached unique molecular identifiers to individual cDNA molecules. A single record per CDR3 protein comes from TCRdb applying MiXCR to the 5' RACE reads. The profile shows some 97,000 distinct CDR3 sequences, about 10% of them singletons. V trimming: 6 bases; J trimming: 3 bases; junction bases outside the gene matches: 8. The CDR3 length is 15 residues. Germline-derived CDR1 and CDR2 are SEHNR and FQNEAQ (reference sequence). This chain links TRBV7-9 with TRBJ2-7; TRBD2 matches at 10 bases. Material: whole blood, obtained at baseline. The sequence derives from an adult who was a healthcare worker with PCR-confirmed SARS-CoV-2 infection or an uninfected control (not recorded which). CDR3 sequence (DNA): TGTGCCAGCAGTCTAACTAGCGGGATCCTCTACGAGCAGTACTTC. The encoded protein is CASSLTSGILYEQYF.